What follows are 3 T cell receptor beta chains derived from one specimen sequenced in a study of vaccination effects on CD4 cells after COVID-19. Their antigens are not known. Before sequencing took place, the ViraFEST assay used viral peptide pools to expand antigen-specific CD4+ T cells. On approximately day 9 of culture, CD4+ T cells were separated out. Participants were vaccinated with two doses of either the BNT162b2 or mRNA-1273 vaccine. The repertoire was sequenced with immunoSEQ multiplex PCR; TCRdb's copy has only in-frame clones and lacks some. The sample lists fewer than 20,000 clones, about 70% occurring once. The input for sequencing was CD4+ T cells from PBMCs cultured with HCoV-NL63 spike peptides, taken after COVID-19 vaccination. These receptors all come from a human donor who received a COVID-19 vaccine.

This clone was counted once. The chain's CDR3 is CASSKTSGGLAGHNEQFF. The CDR3 DNA sequence: TGTGCCAGCAGCAAGACTAGCGGGGGGTTAGCGGGTCACAATGAGCAGTTCTTC. The rearrangement uses TRBV3-1 (or the pseudogene TRBV3-2) and TRBJ2-1, with TRBD2 matching 13 bases. J lost 5 bases, V lost 5 bases, and 12 bases had no gene match. CDR1 is LGHDT and CDR2 is YNNKEL in the germline V gene (reference sequence). The CDR3 runs to 18 residues.

This clone was observed a single time. The V call is TRBV4-3, the J call TRBJ1-4, with 9 bases that match TRBD1. The germline V gene encodes CDR1 LGHNA and CDR2 YSLEER. The trim removed 3 bases at V and 4 bases at J, leaving 6 bases unmatched. CDR3 size: 16 residues. The CDR3 DNA follows: TGCGCCAGCAGCCAGGACAGGGGCATGATTAATGAAAAACTGTTTTTT. This sequence encodes CASSQDRGMINEKLFF.

This clone was seen once. The chain combines TRBV28 with TRBJ2-7; 9 bases line up with TRBD2. Germline assignment: CDR1 MDHEN and CDR2 SYDVKM. The ends lost 6 bases at V and 7 bases at J; junction bases unmatched: 13. There are 15 residues in the CDR3. CDR3 in amino acids: CASSSTSGGPEEQYF. The CDR3 DNA reads TGTGCCAGCAGCTCGACTAGCGGAGGTCCGGAGGAGCAGTACTTC.